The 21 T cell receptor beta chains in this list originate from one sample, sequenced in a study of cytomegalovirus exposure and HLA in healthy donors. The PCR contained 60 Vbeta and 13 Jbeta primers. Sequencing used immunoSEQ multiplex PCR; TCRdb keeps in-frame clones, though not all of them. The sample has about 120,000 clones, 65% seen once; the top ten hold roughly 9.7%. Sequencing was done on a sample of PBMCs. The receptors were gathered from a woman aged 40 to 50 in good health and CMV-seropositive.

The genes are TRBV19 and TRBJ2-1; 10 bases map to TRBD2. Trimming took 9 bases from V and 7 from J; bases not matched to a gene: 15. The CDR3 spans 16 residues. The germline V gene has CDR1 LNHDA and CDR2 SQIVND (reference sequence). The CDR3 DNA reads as TGTGCCAGCCAAAGGGCCGGGACTAGCGCGTTTAATGAGCAGTTCTTC. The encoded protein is CASQRAGTSAFNEQFF.

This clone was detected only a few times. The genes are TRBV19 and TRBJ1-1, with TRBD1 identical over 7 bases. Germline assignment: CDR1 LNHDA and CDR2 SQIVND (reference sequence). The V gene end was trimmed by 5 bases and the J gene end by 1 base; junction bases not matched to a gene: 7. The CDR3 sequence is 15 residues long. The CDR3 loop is CASSPVQGGNTEAFF. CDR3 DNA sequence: TGTGCCAGTAGTCCTGTTCAGGGGGGGAACACTGAAGCTTTCTTT.

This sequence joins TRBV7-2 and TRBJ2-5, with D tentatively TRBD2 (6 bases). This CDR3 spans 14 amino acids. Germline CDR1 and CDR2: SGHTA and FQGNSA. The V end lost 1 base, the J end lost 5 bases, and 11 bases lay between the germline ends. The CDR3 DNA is TGTGCCAGCAGCTTAGTCGGAGGGACCGAGACCCAGTACTTC. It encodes CASSLVGGTETQYF.

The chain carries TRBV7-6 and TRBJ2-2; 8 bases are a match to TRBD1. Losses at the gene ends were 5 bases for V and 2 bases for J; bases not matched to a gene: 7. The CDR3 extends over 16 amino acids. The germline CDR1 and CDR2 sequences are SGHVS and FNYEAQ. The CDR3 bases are TGTGCCAGCAGCATCGGGACAGGCGATAACACCGGGGAGCTGTTTTTT. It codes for CASSIGTGDNTGELFF.

The CDR3 sequence is CASSSREDRGSYEQYF. The CDR3, as DNA: TGTGCCAGCAGCTCAAGGGAGGACAGGGGTTCCTACGAGCAGTACTTC. The V gene is TRBV11-2, the J gene TRBJ2-5, with TRBD1 matching 9 bases. The DNA end is more similar to TRBJ2-7, so the J call may be wrong. The CDR3 covers 16 residues. Germline-derived CDR1 and CDR2 are SGHAT and FQNNGV.

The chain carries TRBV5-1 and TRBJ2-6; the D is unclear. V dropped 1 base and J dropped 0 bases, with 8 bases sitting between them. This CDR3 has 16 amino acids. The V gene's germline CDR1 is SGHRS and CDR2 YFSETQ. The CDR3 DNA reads TGCGCCAGCAGCTTGCCGGTAAGCTCTGGGGCCAACGTCCTGACTTTC. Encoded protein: CASSLPVSSGANVLTF. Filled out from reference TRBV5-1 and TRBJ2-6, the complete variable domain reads KAGVTQTPRYLIKTRGQQVTLSCSPISGHRSVSWYQQTPGQGLQFLFEYFSETQRNKGNFPGRFSGRQFSNSRSEMNVSTLELGDSALYLCASSLPVSSGANVLTFGAGSRLTVL.

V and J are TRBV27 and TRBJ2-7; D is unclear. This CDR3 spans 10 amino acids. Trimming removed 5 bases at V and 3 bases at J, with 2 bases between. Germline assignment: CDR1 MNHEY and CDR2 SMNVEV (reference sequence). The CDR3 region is CASSHYEQYF. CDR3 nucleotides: TGTGCCAGCAGTCACTACGAGCAGTACTTC.

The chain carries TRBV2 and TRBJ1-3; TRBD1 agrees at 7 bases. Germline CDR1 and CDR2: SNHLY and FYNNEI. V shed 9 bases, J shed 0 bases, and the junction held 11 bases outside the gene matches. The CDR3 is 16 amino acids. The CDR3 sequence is CASRLDREVSGNTIYF. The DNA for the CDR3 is TGTGCCAGTCGCCTAGACAGGGAAGTCTCTGGAAACACCATATATTTT.

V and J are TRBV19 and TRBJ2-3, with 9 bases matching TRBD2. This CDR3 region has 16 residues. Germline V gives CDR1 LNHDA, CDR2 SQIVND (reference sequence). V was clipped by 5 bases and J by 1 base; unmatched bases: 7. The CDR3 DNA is TGTGCCAGTAGTTTATTTAGCGGGAGCGGCACAGATACGCAGTATTTT. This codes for CASSLFSGSGTDTQYF.

CDR3 sequence: CASSGETYEQYF. The CDR3 DNA follows: TGTGCCAGCTCGGGAGAGACCTACGAGCAGTACTTC. The chain couples TRBV9 to TRBJ2-7, with a tentative D call TRBD2 (6 bases). V shed 7 bases and J shed 2 bases, with 10 bases lying between them. This CDR3 has 12 amino acids. In germline, CDR1 is SGDLS, CDR2 YYNGEE.

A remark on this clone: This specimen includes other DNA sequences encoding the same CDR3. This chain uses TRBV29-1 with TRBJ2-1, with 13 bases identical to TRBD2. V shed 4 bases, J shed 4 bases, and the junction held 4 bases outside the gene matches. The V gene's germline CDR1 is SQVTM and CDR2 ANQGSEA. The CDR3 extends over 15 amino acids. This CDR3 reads CSVGGLAGSYNEQFF. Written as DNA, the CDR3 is TGCAGCGTTGGGGGACTAGCGGGATCGTACAATGAGCAGTTCTTC.

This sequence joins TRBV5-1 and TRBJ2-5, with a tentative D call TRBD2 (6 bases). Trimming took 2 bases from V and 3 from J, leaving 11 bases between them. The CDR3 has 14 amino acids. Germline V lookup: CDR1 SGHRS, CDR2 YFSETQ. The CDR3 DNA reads TGCGCCAGCAGCTTAGTAACGGGAGAAGAGACCCAGTACTTC. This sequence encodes CASSLVTGEETQYF.

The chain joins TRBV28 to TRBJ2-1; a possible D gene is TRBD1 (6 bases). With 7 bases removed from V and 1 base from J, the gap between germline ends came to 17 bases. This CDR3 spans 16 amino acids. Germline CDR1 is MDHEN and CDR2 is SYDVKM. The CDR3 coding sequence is TGTGCCAGCAAATTAAGGGGTCAGGGGTCCTACAATGAGCAGTTCTTC. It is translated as CASKLRGQGSYNEQFF.

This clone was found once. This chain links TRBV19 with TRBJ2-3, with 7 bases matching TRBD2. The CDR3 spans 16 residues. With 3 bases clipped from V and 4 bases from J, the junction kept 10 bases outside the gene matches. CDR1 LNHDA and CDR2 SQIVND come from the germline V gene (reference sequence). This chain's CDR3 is CASSMGGRAWADTQYF. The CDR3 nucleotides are TGTGCCAGTAGTATGGGTGGGAGGGCCTGGGCAGATACGCAGTATTTT. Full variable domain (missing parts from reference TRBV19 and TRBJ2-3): DGGITQSPKYLFRKEGQNVTLSCEQNLNHDAMYWYRQDPGQGLRLIYYSQIVNDFQKGDIAEGYSVSREKKESFPLTVTSAQKNPTAFYLCASSMGGRAWADTQYFGPGTRLTVL.

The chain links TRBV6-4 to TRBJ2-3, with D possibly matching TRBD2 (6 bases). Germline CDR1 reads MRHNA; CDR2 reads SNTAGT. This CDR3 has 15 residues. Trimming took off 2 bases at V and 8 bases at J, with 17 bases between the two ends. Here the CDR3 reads CASSDGSGRPATQYF. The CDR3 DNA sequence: TGTGCCAGCAGTGACGGTAGCGGCCGGCCCGCTACGCAGTATTTT.

The CDR3 DNA follows: TGTGCCAGCAGGAACGGGGGAGGTCCTAATGAAAAACTGTTTTTT. It specifies CASRNGGGPNEKLFF. V is TRBV6-5 and J is TRBJ1-4, with a possible D match to TRBD1 (5 bases). The V and J ends lost 6 bases and 3 bases respectively, with 14 bases between them. CDR3 size: 15 residues. Germline CDR1 reads MNHEY; CDR2 reads SVGAGI.

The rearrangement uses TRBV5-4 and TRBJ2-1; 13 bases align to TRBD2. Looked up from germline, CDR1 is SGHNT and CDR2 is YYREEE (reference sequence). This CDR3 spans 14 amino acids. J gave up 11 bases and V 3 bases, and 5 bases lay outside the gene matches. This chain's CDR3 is CASSYGLAGEKQFF. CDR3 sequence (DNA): TGTGCCAGCAGCTATGGACTAGCGGGGGAAAAGCAGTTCTTC.

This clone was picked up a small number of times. The CDR3 loop is CASSYSDGEDEQYF. CDR3 coding DNA: TGTGCCAGCAGTTACTCTGATGGGGAGGACGAGCAGTACTTC. The chain joins TRBV6-5 to TRBJ2-7; D is perhaps TRBD2 (6 bases). This CDR3 has 14 amino acids. The V end was cut by 0 bases, the J end by 5 bases, with 11 bases between. Germline values: CDR1 MNHEY, CDR2 SVGAGI.

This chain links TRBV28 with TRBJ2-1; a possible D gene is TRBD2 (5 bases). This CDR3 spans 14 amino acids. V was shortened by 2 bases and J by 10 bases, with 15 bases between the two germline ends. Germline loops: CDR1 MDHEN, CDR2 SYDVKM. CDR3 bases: TGTGCCAGCAGTTTACCGGACTCGCGTGAAGAGCAGTTCTTC. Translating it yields CASSLPDSREEQFF.

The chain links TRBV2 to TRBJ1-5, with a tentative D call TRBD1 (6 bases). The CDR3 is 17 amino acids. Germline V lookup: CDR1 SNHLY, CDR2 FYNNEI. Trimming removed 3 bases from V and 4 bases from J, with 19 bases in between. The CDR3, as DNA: TGTGCCAGCAGTGAGGACAGACTAACCCCCGGGAATCAGCCCCAGCATTTT. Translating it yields CASSEDRLTPGNQPQHF.

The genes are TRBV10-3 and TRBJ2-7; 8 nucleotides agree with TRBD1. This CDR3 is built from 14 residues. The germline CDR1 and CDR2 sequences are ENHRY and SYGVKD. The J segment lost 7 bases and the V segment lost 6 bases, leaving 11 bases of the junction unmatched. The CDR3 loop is CAISGQGSRGEQYF. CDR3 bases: TGTGCCATCAGCGGACAGGGTAGCAGGGGTGAGCAGTACTTC.